Below, 16 T cell receptor beta chains from the same sample are listed, as sequenced in a study of identical twins. TCRdb reprocessed the 5' RACE reads with MiXCR, giving one entry per CDR3 protein. This table has some 240,000 distinct CDR3 sequences, about 9% appearing once. This sample also appeared in a second study, on yellow fever vaccine responses in identical twins.

Sequences were obtained from CD8+ T cells sorted from blood. These TCRs come from a woman under 30 in good health.

The chain carries TRBV3-1 and TRBJ1-1; 8 positions agree with TRBD1. This CDR3 comprises 14 residues. Germline values: CDR1 LGHDT, CDR2 YNNKEL (reference sequence). The trim removed 4 bases at V and 4 bases at J, leaving 5 bases unmatched. DNA for the CDR3: TGTGCCAGCAGCCCCCAAACAGGGGGCACTGAAGCTTTCTTT. Its translation is CASSPQTGGTEAFF.

This clonotype was recorded a few times. This chain joins TRBV24-1 and TRBJ2-1; tentative D call: TRBD1 (5 bases). The V end lost 5 bases, the J end lost 8 bases, and 12 bases lay between the germline ends. The CDR3 runs 13 residues. Looked up from germline, CDR1 is KGHDR and CDR2 is SFDVKD. The CDR3 DNA sequence: TGTGCCACCAGTGTGGCAGGGTTTGATGAGCAGTTCTTC. This codes for CATSVAGFDEQFF.

This clonotype was observed a few times. Written as DNA, the CDR3 is TGTGCCAGCAGTGAAGGGCCCCGGGCCAGCGATGGCTACACCTTC. Translated: CASSEGPRASDGYTF. The V gene is TRBV2, the J gene TRBJ1-2, with D uncertain. The CDR3 has 15 amino acids. From germline, CDR1 is SNHLY and CDR2 FYNNEI. V was shortened by 1 base and J by 6 bases, with 15 bases between the two germline ends.

This rearrangement joins TRBV27 to TRBJ2-3, with 10 bases fitting TRBD2. CDR1 is MNHEY and CDR2 is SMNVEV in the germline V gene (reference sequence). There are 16 residues in the CDR3. The V segment lost 8 bases and the J segment 11 bases; nucleotides outside the gene matches: 19. The CDR3 DNA follows: TGTGCCAGCGGGGCCGGAGAGGGACTAGCGAGCTACATGCAGTATTTT. This codes for CASGAGEGLASYMQYF.

The chain is built from TRBV24-1 and TRBJ2-1; perhaps TRBD1 as D (6 bases). V was trimmed by 3 bases and J by 2 bases, leaving 13 bases between them. CDR1 is KGHDR and CDR2 is SFDVKD in the germline V gene. The CDR3 has 16 amino acids. The CDR3 coding sequence is TGTGCCACCAGTGATATCACAGGGTTTCCCTACAATGAGCAGTTCTTC. Translated: CATSDITGFPYNEQFF.

This clonotype has more than one count but fewer than ten. This chain links TRBV3-1 with TRBJ2-1; D not resolved. The V end was cut by 0 bases, the J end by 7 bases, with 16 bases between. From germline, CDR1 is LGHDT and CDR2 YNNKEL (reference sequence). The CDR3 runs to 16 residues. The CDR3 region has the DNA TGTGCCAGCAGCCAAGATTTCAACTTGAGGATTAATGAGCAGTTCTTC. Amino acid sequence: CASSQDFNLRINEQFF.

This clonotype was found a few times. The V call is TRBV27, the J call TRBJ2-7; no firm D call. Germline loops: CDR1 MNHEY, CDR2 SMNVEV (reference sequence). Trimming left V 5 bases short and J 4 bases short, with 12 bases between. The CDR3 covers 13 residues. For the CDR3, the DNA is TGTGCCAGCAGTACCGGGCCGTGGTACGAGCAGTACTTC. Translating gives CASSTGPWYEQYF.

The sample holds many counts of this clonotype. J is TRBJ2-1 and V is TRBV10-3; D unresolved. The CDR3 covers 12 residues. The V end was cut by 10 bases, the J end by 1 base, with 8 bases between. Germline loops: CDR1 ENHRY, CDR2 SYGVKD. CDR3 protein: CATMGSYNEQFF. The CDR3 region has the DNA TGTGCCACCATGGGATCCTACAATGAGCAGTTCTTC.

The sample holds a few counts of this clonotype. The V and J genes are TRBV13 and TRBJ2-5; TRBD1 matches at 8 bases. V shed 5 bases and J 2 bases; nucleotides not matched to a gene: 10. CDR1 PRHDT and CDR2 FYEKMQ come from the germline V gene (reference sequence). The CDR3 length is 16 residues. CDR3 loop: CASSPWTGMEQETQYF. Here the CDR3 DNA reads TGTGCCAGCAGCCCCTGGACAGGGATGGAACAAGAGACCCAGTACTTC.

This clonotype was found many times. The chain is built from TRBV20-1 and TRBJ2-1, with D maybe TRBD1 (6 bases). The length of the CDR3 is 17 residues. V lost 2 bases to trimming and J lost 0 bases, with 17 bases between them. The germline CDR1 and CDR2 sequences are DFQATT and SNEGSKA (reference sequence). The CDR3 DNA follows: TGCAGTGCTAGACCTCTGGTCGGACAGAGCTCCTACAATGAGCAGTTCTTC. Amino acids: CSARPLVGQSSYNEQFF.

CDR3 DNA: TGTGCCAGCAGCTTTTCTCTAGCGAGAGGAGGCGTCGGGTACGAGCAGTACTTC. Translated: CASSFSLARGGVGYEQYF. The chain joins TRBV5-4 to TRBJ2-7; the D gene is possibly TRBD2 (6 bases). V was cut by 2 bases and J by 4 bases, with 25 bases left in between. The CDR3 runs to 18 residues. Germline CDR1 is SGHNT and CDR2 is YYREEE (reference sequence).

Only one count was recorded for this clonotype. J is TRBJ2-1 and V is TRBV12-3 or TRBV12-4; possibly TRBD2 for D (5 bases). There are 12 residues in the CDR3. The V and J ends lost 5 bases and 12 bases respectively, with 14 bases between them. The CDR3 DNA follows: TGTGCCAGCAGTCCCGAGGAACTAGGGCAGTTCTTC. It encodes CASSPEELGQFF.

At least ten counts were recorded for this clonotype. In DNA form, the CDR3 reads TGTGCCAGCAGCCCCCGGACAGGGGGCTCCTACGAGCAGTACTTC. It encodes CASSPRTGGSYEQYF. V usage is TRBV7-9 and J usage is TRBJ2-7; 10 bases map to TRBD1. The J segment lost 0 bases and the V segment lost 5 bases, leaving 4 bases of the junction unmatched. CDR3 length equals 15 residues. Germline CDR1 and CDR2: SEHNR and FQNEAQ (reference sequence). The variable domain in full, completed from reference TRBV7-9 and TRBJ2-7, reads DTGVSQNPRHKITKRGQNVTFRCDPISEHNRLYWYRQTLGQGPEFLTYFQNEAQLEKSRLLSDRFSAERPKGSFSTLEIQRTEQGDSAMYLCASSPRTGGSYEQYFGPGTRLTVT.

Ten or more counts support this clonotype. This chain connects TRBV12-3 or TRBV12-4 to TRBJ2-1, with D unclear. V lost 6 bases to trimming and J lost 9 bases, with 9 bases between them. The CDR3 has 11 amino acids. This CDR3 is CASSLLGEQFF. CDR3 nucleotide sequence: TGTGCCAGCAGCTTGTTAGGTGAGCAGTTCTTC.

The chain joins TRBV10-3 to TRBJ2-7; D is ambiguous. The V end lost 8 bases, the J end lost 0 bases, and 29 bases lay between the germline ends. The CDR3 has 19 residues. Germline values: CDR1 ENHRY, CDR2 SYGVKD. The CDR3 sequence: CAIASKIPSPHPSSYEQYF. The CDR3 DNA reads as TGTGCCATCGCCTCAAAAATCCCGTCTCCACACCCGAGCTCCTACGAGCAGTACTTC.

About this clonotype itself: One junction end disagrees with the germline gene, perhaps due to a read error. This sequence joins TRBV7-7 and TRBJ2-3, with D possibly being TRBD2 (6 bases). The CDR3 contains 15 residues. Germline V gene data show CDR1 as SSHAT and CDR2 as FNYEAQ (reference sequence). CDR3 amino acids: CASSFRGTPADTQYF. CDR3 nucleotides: TGTGCTAGCAGCTTTCGGGGGACCCCCGCAGATACGCAGTATTTT.